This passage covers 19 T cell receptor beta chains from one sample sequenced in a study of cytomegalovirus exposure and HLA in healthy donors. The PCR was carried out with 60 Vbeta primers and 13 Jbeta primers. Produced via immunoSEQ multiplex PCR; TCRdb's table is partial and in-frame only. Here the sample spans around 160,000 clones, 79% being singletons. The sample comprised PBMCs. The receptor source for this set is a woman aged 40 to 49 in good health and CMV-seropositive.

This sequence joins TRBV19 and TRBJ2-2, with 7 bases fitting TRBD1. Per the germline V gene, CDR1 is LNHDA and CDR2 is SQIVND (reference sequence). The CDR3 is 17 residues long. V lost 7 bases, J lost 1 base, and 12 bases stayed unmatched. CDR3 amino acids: CASIPTGILMNTGELFF. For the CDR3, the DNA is TGTGCCAGTATCCCGACAGGGATCTTAATGAACACCGGGGAGCTGTTTTTT.

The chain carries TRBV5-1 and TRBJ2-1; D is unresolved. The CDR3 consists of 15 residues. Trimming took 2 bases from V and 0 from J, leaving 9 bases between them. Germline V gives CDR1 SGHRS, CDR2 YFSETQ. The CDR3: CASSFASFSYNEQFF. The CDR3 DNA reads TGCGCCAGCAGCTTCGCGTCATTCTCCTACAATGAGCAGTTCTTC.

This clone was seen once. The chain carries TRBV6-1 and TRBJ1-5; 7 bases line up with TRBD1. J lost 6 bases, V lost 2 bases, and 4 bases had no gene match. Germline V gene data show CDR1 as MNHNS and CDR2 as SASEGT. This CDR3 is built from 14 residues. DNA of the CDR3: TGTGCCAGCAGTGAAAGACAGGGTGCTCAGCCCCAGCATTTT. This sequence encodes CASSERQGAQPQHF.

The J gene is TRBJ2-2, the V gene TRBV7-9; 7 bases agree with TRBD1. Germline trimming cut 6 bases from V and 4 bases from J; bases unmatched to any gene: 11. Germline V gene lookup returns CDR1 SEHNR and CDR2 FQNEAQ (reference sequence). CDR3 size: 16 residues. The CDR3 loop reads CASSKKQGLSTGELFF. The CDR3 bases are TGTGCCAGCAGTAAAAAACAGGGGTTAAGCACCGGGGAGCTGTTTTTT. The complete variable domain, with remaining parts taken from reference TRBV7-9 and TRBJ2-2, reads DTGVSQNPRHKITKRGQNVTFRCDPISEHNRLYWYRQTLGQGPEFLTYFQNEAQLEKSRLLSDRFSAERPKGSFSTLEIQRTEQGDSAMYLCASSKKQGLSTGELFFGEGSRLTVL.

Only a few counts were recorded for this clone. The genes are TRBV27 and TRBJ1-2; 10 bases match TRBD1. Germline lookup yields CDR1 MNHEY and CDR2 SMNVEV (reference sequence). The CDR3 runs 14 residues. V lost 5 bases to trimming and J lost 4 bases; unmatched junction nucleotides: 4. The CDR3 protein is CASSPTGGGYGYTF. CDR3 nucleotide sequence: TGTGCCAGCAGTCCGACAGGGGGCGGCTATGGCTACACCTTC.

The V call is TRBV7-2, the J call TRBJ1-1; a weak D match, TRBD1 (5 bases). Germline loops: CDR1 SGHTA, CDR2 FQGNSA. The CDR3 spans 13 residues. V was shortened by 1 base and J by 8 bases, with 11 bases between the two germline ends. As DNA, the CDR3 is TGTGCCAGCAGCTTAGATCCGACAGTCGAAGCTTTCTTT. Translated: CASSLDPTVEAFF.

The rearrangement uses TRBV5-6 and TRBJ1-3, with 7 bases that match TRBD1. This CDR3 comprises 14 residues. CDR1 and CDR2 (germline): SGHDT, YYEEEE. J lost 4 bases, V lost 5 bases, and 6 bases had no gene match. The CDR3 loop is CASRATGRGNTIYF. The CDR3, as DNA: TGTGCCAGCAGGGCGACAGGGCGAGGAAACACCATATATTTT.

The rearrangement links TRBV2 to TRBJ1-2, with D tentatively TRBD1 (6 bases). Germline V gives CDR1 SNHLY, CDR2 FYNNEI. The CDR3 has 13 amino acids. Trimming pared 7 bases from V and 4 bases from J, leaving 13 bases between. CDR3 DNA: TGTGCCAGCACCCAGACAGGCCTCTATGGCTACACCTTC. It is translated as CASTQTGLYGYTF.

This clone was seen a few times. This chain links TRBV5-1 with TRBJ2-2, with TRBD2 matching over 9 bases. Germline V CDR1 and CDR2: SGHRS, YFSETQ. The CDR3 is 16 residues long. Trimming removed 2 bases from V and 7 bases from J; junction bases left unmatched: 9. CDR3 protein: CASSLVAGEPNGELFF. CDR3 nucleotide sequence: TGCGCCAGCAGCTTAGTAGCGGGGGAACCAAACGGGGAGCTGTTTTTT.

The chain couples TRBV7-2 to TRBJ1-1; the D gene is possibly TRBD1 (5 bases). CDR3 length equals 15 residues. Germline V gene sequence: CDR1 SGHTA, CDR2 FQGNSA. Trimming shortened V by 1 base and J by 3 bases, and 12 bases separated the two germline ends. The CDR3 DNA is TGTGCCAGCAGCTTAGTTAGGGGTCGGGACACTGAAGCTTTCTTT. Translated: CASSLVRGRDTEAFF.

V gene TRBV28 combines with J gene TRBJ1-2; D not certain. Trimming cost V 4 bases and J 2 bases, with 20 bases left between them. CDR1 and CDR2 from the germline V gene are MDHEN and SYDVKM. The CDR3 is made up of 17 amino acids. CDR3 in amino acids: CASSSQVMGERNYGYTF. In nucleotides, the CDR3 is TGTGCCAGCAGTTCACAAGTAATGGGAGAACGAAACTATGGCTACACCTTC.

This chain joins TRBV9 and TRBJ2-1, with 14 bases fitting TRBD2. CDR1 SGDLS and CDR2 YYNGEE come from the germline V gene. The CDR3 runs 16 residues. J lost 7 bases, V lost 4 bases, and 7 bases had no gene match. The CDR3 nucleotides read TGTGCCAGCAGCACCTACCGGACTAGCGGGGGGAATGAGCAGTTCTTC. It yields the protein CASSTYRTSGGNEQFF.

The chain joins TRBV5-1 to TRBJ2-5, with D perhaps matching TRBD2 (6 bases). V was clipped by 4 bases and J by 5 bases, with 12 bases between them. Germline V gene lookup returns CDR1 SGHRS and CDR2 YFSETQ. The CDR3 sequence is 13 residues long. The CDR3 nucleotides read TGCGCCAGCAGCATGACTAGTAGGGAGACCCAGTACTTC. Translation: CASSMTSRETQYF. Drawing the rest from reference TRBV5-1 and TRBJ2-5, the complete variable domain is KAGVTQTPRYLIKTRGQQVTLSCSPISGHRSVSWYQQTPGQGLQFLFEYFSETQRNKGNFPGRFSGRQFSNSRSEMNVSTLELGDSALYLCASSMTSRETQYFGPGTRLLVL.

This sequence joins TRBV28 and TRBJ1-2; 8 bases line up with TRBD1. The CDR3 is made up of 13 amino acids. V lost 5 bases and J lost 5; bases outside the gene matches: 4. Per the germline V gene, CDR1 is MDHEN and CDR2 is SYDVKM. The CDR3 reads CASSGTGGYGYTF. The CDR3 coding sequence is TGTGCCAGCAGTGGAACAGGGGGATATGGCTACACCTTC.

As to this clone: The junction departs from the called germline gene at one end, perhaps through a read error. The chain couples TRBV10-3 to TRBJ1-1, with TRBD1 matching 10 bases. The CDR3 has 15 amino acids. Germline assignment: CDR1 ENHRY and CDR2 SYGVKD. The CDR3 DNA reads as TGTGCCGTCAGTGAGTCGGGGGGACAGGGGTTTGGAGCTTTCTTT. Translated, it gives CAVSESGGQGFGAFF.

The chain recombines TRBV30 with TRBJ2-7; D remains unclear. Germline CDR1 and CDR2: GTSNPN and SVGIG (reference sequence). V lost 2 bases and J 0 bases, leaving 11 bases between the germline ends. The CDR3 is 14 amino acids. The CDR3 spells CAWSTTPSSYEQYF. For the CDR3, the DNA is TGTGCCTGGAGTACCACTCCCTCCTCCTACGAGCAGTACTTC. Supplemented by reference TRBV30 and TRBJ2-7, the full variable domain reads SQTIHQWPATLVQPVGSPLSLECTVEGTSNPNLYWYRQAAGRGLQLLFYSVGIGQISSEVPQNLSASRPQDRQFILSSKKLLLSDSGFYLCAWSTTPSSYEQYFGPGTRLTVT.

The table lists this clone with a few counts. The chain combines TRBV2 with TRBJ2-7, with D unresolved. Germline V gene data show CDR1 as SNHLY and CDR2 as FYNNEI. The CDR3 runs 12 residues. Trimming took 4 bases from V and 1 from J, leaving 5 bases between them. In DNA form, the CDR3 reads TGTGCCAGCAGTGGCGCATCCTACGAGCAGTACTTC. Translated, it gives CASSGASYEQYF.

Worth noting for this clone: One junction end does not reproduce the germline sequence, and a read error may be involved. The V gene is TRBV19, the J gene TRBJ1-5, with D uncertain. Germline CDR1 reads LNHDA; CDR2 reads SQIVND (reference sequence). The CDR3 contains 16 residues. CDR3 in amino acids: CASSIQSLHSNRPQHF. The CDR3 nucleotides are TGTGCCAGTAGTATACAGTCCCTCCATAGCAATCGGCCCCAGCATTTT.

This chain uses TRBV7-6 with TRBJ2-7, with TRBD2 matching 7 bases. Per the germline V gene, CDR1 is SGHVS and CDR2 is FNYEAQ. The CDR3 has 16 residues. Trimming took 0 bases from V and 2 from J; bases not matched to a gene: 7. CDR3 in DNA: TGTGCCAGCAGCTTAGCGTGGAGGGAGGGTACCTACGAGCAGTACTTC. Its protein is CASSLAWREGTYEQYF.